The 26 T cell receptor beta chains below come from one sample, sequenced in a study of regulatory T cells in long-lasting Graves disease. Time point of the sample: newly diagnosed GD, antithyroid drugs for less than 3 months. The authors made the TCR library using RNA they extracted from PBMCs. With iRepertoire HTBI primers and Arm-PCR of CDR3 regions, TCR beta libraries were built. TCRdb passed the multiplex PCR reads through MiXCR, listing each CDR3 protein once. This sample has under 300,000 distinct CDR3 sequences, with 20% found just once. The specimen comprised peripheral blood mononuclear cells (PBMCs), sampled at new diagnosis, from a patient treated with antithyroid drugs. The receptors derive from a female donor with Graves disease.

The rearrangement links TRBV9 to TRBJ1-3, with D uncertain. Per the germline V gene, CDR1 is SGDLS and CDR2 is YYNGEE. The CDR3 has 15 amino acids. V lost 0 bases and J 0 bases, leaving 7 bases between the germline ends. CDR3 protein: CASSVGFSSGNTIYF. The CDR3 DNA reads as TGTGCCAGCAGCGTAGGGTTCAGCTCTGGAAACACCATATATTTT.

This clonotype came up a few times. V gene TRBV7-2 combines with J gene TRBJ2-2; D not certain. This CDR3 has 15 residues. V shed 5 bases and J shed 1 base, with 11 bases lying between them. The germline V gene has CDR1 SGHTA and CDR2 FQGNSA. The CDR3 reads CASSPESMNTGELFF. The DNA of the CDR3 is TGTGCCAGCAGCCCTGAATCGATGAACACCGGGGAGCTGTTTTTT.

Many counts were recorded for this clonotype. The chain combines TRBV18 with TRBJ2-7; 7 bases match TRBD2. Trimming removed 2 bases from V and 2 bases from J; junction bases left unmatched: 12. The CDR3 is 17 amino acids. Germline V gives CDR1 KGHSH, CDR2 LQKENI. The chain's CDR3 is CASSPVWVGTITYEQYF. In DNA form, the CDR3 reads TGTGCCAGCTCACCAGTGTGGGTCGGGACTATTACCTACGAGCAGTACTTC.

This clonotype has ten or more counts. The chain couples TRBV7-8 to TRBJ2-7; TRBD2 agrees at 10 bases. The CDR3 contains 14 residues. The germline CDR1 and CDR2 sequences are SGHVS and FQNEAQ. The J segment lost 3 bases and the V segment lost 5 bases, leaving 4 bases of the junction unmatched. CDR3 bases: TGTGCCAGCAGCCCCCTAGCGGGGGTCTACGAGCAGTACTTC. Its translation is CASSPLAGVYEQYF. The full variable domain, rest sourced from reference TRBV7-8 and TRBJ2-7, is GAGVSQSPRYKVAKRGQDVALRCDPISGHVSLFWYQQALGQGPEFLTYFQNEAQLDKSGLPSDRFFAERPEGSVSTLKIQRTQQEDSAVYLCASSPLAGVYEQYFGPGTRLTVT.

This clonotype occurred many times. The chain couples TRBV2 to TRBJ1-2; D is unclear. The germline V gene has CDR1 SNHLY and CDR2 FYNNEI. The CDR3 loop spans 15 amino acids. V was pared by 1 base and J by 3 bases, with 12 bases between. DNA of the CDR3: TGTGCCAGCAGTGAAGTCGGGGATATCTACTATGGCTACACCTTC. It encodes CASSEVGDIYYGYTF.

The chain is built from TRBV15 and TRBJ2-7; D may match TRBD1 or TRBD2 (5 bases each). Germline CDR1 and CDR2: LNHNV and YYDKDF (reference sequence). Trimming left V 5 bases short and J 0 bases short, with 8 bases between. The CDR3 totals 13 residues. The CDR3 sequence: CATSGTYSYEQYF. The CDR3 bases are TGTGCCACCAGCGGGACGTACTCCTACGAGCAGTACTTC. The variable domain in full, with the rest retrieved from reference TRBV15 and TRBJ2-7, is DAMVIQNPRYQVTQFGKPVTLSCSQTLNHNVMYWYQQKSSQAPKLLFHYYDKDFNNEADTPDNFQSRRPNTSFCFLDIRSPGLGDTAMYLCATSGTYSYEQYFGPGTRLTVT.

The chain has TRBV20-1 and TRBJ2-7; 11 bases line up with TRBD2. The CDR3 extends over 16 amino acids. Germline CDR1 and CDR2: DFQATT and SNEGSKA (reference sequence). V shed 6 bases and J 0 bases; nucleotides not matched to a gene: 10. CDR3 loop: CSARPGLAVNSYEQYF. DNA for the CDR3: TGCAGTGCCCGACCGGGACTAGCGGTAAACTCCTACGAGCAGTACTTC.

This clonotype has at least ten counts. This sequence joins TRBV28 and TRBJ2-1; tentatively, D is TRBD1 or TRBD2 (5 bases each). Germline loops: CDR1 MDHEN, CDR2 SYDVKM. Trimming left V 4 bases short and J 4 bases short, with 11 bases between. The CDR3 runs 14 residues. CDR3 sequence reads: CASSSGTVYNEQFF. CDR3 in DNA: TGTGCCAGCAGTTCAGGGACGGTTTACAATGAGCAGTTCTTC.

This clonotype was detected ten times or more. The genes are TRBV7-9 and TRBJ2-7; D perhaps matches TRBD1 (6 bases). The CDR3 has 15 residues. Between the trimmed V and J ends, which lost 3 bases and 3 bases, there was a span of 15 bases. CDR1 and CDR2 from the germline V gene are SEHNR and FQNEAQ (reference sequence). The CDR3 sequence: CASSFMAGVNYEQYF. CDR3 nucleotide sequence: TGTGCCAGCAGCTTTATGGCAGGGGTCAACTACGAGCAGTACTTC. Filled out from reference TRBV7-9 and TRBJ2-7, the complete variable domain reads DTGVSQNPRHKITKRGQNVTFRCDPISEHNRLYWYRQTLGQGPEFLTYFQNEAQLEKSRLLSDRFSAERPKGSFSTLEIQRTEQGDSAMYLCASSFMAGVNYEQYFGPGTRLTVT.

In this sample, this clonotype turned up many times. The V gene is TRBV15, the J gene TRBJ1-5; D possibly corresponds to TRBD1 (5 bases). Germline V CDR1 and CDR2: LNHNV, YYDKDF (reference sequence). V gave up 3 bases and J gave up 7 bases, with 10 bases separating them. CDR3 size: 13 residues. CDR3 sequence: CATSRGEQQPQHF. The CDR3 DNA reads as TGTGCCACCAGCAGGGGGGAACAACAGCCCCAGCATTTT.

This clonotype was observed at least ten times. V usage is TRBV7-3 and J usage is TRBJ1-1; 9 bases match TRBD1. Germline V gene lookup returns CDR1 SGHTA and CDR2 FQGTGA. Germline trimming cut 2 bases from V and 4 bases from J; bases unmatched to any gene: 2. The CDR3 contains 14 residues. CDR3 DNA: TGTGCCAGCAGCTTAGAGGACAGGGGCACTGAAGCTTTCTTT. It codes for CASSLEDRGTEAFF.

This clonotype was detected many times. V is TRBV7-2 and J is TRBJ1-2; no reliable D call. Trimming took off 0 bases at V and 3 bases at J, with 2 bases between the two ends. CDR3 size: 12 residues. Per germline, CDR1 SGHTA and CDR2 FQGNSA. In DNA form, the CDR3 reads TGTGCCAGCAGCTTAGCATACTATGGCTACACCTTC. Residues: CASSLAYYGYTF.

On this clonotype: This CDR3 fails to terminate in the conserved phenylalanine or tryptophan, so it likely reflects a read error. V and J are TRBV19 and TRBJ2-2; D ambiguous. Germline loops: CDR1 LNHDA, CDR2 SQIVND (reference sequence). The CDR3 is 13 amino acids. V was pared by 7 bases and J by 1 base, with 7 bases between. This CDR3 reads CASNPLNTGELFL. The CDR3 DNA sequence: TGTGCCAGTAATCCCTTGAACACCGGGGAGCTGTTTCTT.

In this sample, this clonotype turned up a few times. CDR3 in amino acids: CASSKEGKETQYF. The CDR3, as DNA: TGTGCCAGCTCCAAGGAAGGGAAAGAGACCCAGTACTTC. The chain is built from TRBV18 and TRBJ2-5; D gene ambiguous. V lost 6 bases to trimming and J lost 3 bases, with 11 bases between them. The CDR3 is 13 residues long. The germline V gene encodes CDR1 KGHSH and CDR2 LQKENI.

This rearrangement joins TRBV7-3 to TRBJ2-3, with TRBD1 matching over 7 bases. There are 14 residues in the CDR3. V lost 4 bases to trimming and J lost 2 bases; unmatched junction nucleotides: 3. Germline V gene data show CDR1 as SGHTA and CDR2 as FQGTGA. Here the CDR3 DNA reads TGTGCCAGCAGCTGGACAGGCCCCACAGATACGCAGTATTTT. Its translation is CASSWTGPTDTQYF.

This clonotype appeared many times. The chain links TRBV18 to TRBJ1-1; D ambiguous. Germline V CDR1 and CDR2: KGHSH, LQKENI. The CDR3 consists of 14 residues. Trimming removed 3 bases from V and 3 bases from J, with 11 bases in between. CDR3 in DNA: TGTGCCAGCTCACCCTCACAGATTGACACTGAAGCTTTCTTT. Its translation: CASSPSQIDTEAFF.

This clonotype was counted many times. This chain uses TRBV19 with TRBJ1-2; TRBD1 is a possible D gene (6 bases). V lost 6 bases and J lost 7, with 18 bases in between. Germline values: CDR1 LNHDA, CDR2 SQIVND (reference sequence). The length of the CDR3 is 14 residues. The CDR3 loop reads CASRKGGGSGGYTF. CDR3 DNA sequence: TGTGCCAGTAGAAAGGGGGGGGGAAGTGGTGGCTACACCTTC. Using reference TRBV19 and TRBJ1-2 for the parts outside the CDR3, the full variable domain is DGGITQSPKYLFRKEGQNVTLSCEQNLNHDAMYWYRQDPGQGLRLIYYSQIVNDFQKGDIAEGYSVSREKKESFPLTVTSAQKNPTAFYLCASRKGGGSGGYTFGSGTRLTVV.

The sample holds many counts of this clonotype. V and J are TRBV29-1 and TRBJ2-7, with a possible D match to TRBD1 (6 bases). CDR3 size: 12 residues. Germline assignment: CDR1 SQVTM and CDR2 ANQGSEA. Trimming stripped 4 bases from V and 2 bases from J, with 9 bases between. The DNA for the CDR3 is TGCAGCGTTGTTGGGACAACCTACGAGCAGTACTTC. Translating gives CSVVGTTYEQYF.

This clonotype has a count of ten or more. The rearrangement uses TRBV4-1 and TRBJ1-3; perhaps TRBD1 as D (6 bases). V was clipped by 5 bases and J by 0 bases, with 14 bases between them. From germline, CDR1 is MGHRA and CDR2 YSYEKL. CDR3 length equals 16 residues. The CDR3 bases are TGCGCCAGCAGCTACGACAGGTCCAGCTCTGGAAACACCATATATTTT. It specifies CASSYDRSSSGNTIYF.

This clonotype was recorded many times. This chain uses TRBV7-2 with TRBJ1-5; possible D gene TRBD1, 5 bases. The V gene lost 1 base and the J gene lost 6 bases, with 10 bases spanning the gap. Per the germline V gene, CDR1 is SGHTA and CDR2 is FQGNSA. There are 14 residues in the CDR3. In DNA, the CDR3 is TGTGCCAGCAGCTTAGGGGGGTTGGGTCAGCCCCAGCATTTT. This encodes CASSLGGLGQPQHF.

This clonotype has at least ten counts. V is TRBV2 and J is TRBJ1-1; D may be TRBD1 (6 bases). V was trimmed by 6 bases and J by 0 bases, leaving 11 bases between them. The CDR3 is 14 residues long. The V gene's germline CDR1 is SNHLY and CDR2 FYNNEI. Here the CDR3 reads CASSEQGLNTEAFF. Written as DNA, the CDR3 is TGTGCCAGCAGCGAACAGGGTTTGAACACTGAAGCTTTCTTT.

This clonotype was found many times. The chain carries TRBV20-1 and TRBJ1-5; 9 bases are a match to TRBD1. The ends lost 3 bases at V and 7 bases at J; junction bases unmatched: 10. Germline V gene sequence: CDR1 DFQATT, CDR2 SNEGSKA (reference sequence). CDR3 length: 15 residues. The CDR3 protein is CSARGGGTGLQPQHF. CDR3 DNA sequence: TGCAGTGCTAGGGGAGGAGGGACAGGGTTGCAGCCCCAGCATTTT.

This clonotype has ten or more counts. This rearrangement joins TRBV5-4 to TRBJ2-1, with D tentatively TRBD1 (6 bases). CDR1 SGHNT and CDR2 YYREEE come from the germline V gene (reference sequence). This CDR3 contains 15 residues. The V and J ends lost 2 bases and 6 bases respectively, with 15 bases between them. In DNA form, the CDR3 reads TGTGCCAGCAGCTTTGGGCACAGGGCCGGCAATGAGCAGTTCTTC. Translating it yields CASSFGHRAGNEQFF. Drawing the rest from reference TRBV5-4 and TRBJ2-1, the complete variable domain is ETGVTQSPTHLIKTRGQQVTLRCSSQSGHNTVSWYQQALGQGPQFIFQYYREEENGRGNFPPRFSGLQFPNYSSELNVNALELDDSALYLCASSFGHRAGNEQFFGPGTRLTVL.

This clonotype showed up just a few times. This may be a read error: a much more frequent sequence differs by one nucleotide. The V call is TRBV2, the J call TRBJ1-5; tentatively, D is TRBD1 (5 bases). The CDR3 extends over 13 amino acids. V was clipped by 6 bases and J by 2 bases, with 8 bases between them. Germline CDR1 and CDR2: SNHLY and FYNNEI. This CDR3 is CASRGDGNQPQHF. In nucleotides, the CDR3 is TGTGCCAGCAGGGGGGATGGCAATCAGCCCCAGCATTTT.

The rearrangement joins TRBV29-1 to TRBJ2-5; 7 positions agree with TRBD2. The length of the CDR3 is 11 residues. Trimming cost V 8 bases and J 2 bases; bases outside gene matches: 2. From germline, CDR1 is SQVTM and CDR2 ANQGSEA. This chain's CDR3 is CSLGGQETQYF. The CDR3 region has the DNA TGCAGCCTCGGGGGGCAAGAGACCCAGTACTTC.

This clonotype was recorded many times. This chain connects TRBV5-1 to TRBJ2-1; 8 nucleotides line up with TRBD2. This CDR3 is 16 amino acids long. V dropped 2 bases and J dropped 3; count of bases not matched to a gene: 7. Germline CDR1 reads SGHRS; CDR2 reads YFSETQ. In DNA form, the CDR3 reads TGCGCCAGCAGCTTTGGGCTAGCGGGCAACTACAATGAGCAGTTCTTC. This encodes CASSFGLAGNYNEQFF.